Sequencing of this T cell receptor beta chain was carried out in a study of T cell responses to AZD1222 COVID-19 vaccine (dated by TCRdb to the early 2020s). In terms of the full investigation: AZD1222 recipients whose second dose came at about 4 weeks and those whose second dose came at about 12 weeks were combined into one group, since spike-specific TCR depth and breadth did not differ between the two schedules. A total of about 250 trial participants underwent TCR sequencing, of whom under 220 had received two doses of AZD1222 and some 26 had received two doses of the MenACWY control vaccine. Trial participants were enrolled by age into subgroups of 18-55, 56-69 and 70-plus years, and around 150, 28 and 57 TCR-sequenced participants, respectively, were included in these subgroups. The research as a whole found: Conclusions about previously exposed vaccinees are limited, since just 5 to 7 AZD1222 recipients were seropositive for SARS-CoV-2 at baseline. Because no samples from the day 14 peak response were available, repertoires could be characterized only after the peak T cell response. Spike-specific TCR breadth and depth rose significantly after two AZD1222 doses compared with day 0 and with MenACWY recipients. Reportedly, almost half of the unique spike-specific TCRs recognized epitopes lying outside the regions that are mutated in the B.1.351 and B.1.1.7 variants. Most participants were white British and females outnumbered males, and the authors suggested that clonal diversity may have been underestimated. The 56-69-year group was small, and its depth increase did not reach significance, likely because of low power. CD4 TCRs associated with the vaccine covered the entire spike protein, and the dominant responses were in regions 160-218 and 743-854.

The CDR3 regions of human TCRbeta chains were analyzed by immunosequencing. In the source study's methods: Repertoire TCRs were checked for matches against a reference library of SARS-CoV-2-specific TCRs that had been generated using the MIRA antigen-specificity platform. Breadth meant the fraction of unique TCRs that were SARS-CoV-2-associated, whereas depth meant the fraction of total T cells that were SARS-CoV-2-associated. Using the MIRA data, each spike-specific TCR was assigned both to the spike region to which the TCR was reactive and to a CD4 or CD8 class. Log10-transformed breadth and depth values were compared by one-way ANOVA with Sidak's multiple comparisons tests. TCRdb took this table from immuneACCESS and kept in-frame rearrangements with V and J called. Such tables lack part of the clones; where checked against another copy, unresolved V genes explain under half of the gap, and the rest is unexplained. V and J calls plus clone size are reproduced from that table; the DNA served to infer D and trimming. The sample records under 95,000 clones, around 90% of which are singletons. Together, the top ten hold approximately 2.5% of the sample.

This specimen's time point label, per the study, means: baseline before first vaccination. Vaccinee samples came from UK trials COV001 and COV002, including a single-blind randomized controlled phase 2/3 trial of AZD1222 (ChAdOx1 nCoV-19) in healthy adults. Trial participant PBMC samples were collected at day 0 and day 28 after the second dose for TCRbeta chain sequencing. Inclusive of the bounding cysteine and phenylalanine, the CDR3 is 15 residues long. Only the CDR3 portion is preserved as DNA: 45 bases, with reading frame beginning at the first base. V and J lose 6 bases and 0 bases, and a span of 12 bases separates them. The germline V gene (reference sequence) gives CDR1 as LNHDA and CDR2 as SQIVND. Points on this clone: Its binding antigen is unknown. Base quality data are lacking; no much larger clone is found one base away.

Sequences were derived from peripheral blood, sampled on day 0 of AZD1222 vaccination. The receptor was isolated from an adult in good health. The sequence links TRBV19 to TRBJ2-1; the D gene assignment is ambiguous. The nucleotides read TGTGCCAGTAGCGAAACTTCAAACTCCTACAATGAGCAGTTCTTC. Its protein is CASSETSNSYNEQFF.